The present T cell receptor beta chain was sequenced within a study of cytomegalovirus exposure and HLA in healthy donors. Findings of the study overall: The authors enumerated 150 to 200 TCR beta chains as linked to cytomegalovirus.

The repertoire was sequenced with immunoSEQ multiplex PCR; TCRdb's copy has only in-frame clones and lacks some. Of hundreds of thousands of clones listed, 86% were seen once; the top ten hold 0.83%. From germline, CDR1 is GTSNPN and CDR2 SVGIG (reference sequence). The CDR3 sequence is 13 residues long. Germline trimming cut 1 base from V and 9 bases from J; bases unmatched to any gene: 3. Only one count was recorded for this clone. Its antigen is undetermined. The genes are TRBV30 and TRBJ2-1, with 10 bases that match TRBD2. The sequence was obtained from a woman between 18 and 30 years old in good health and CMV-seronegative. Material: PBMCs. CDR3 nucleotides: TGTGCCTGGAGTGACCTAGCGGGAGCTGAGCAGTTCTTC. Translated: CAWSDLAGAEQFF. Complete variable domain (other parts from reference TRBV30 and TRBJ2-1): SQTIHQWPATLVQPVGSPLSLECTVEGTSNPNLYWYRQAAGRGLQLLFYSVGIGQISSEVPQNLSASRPQDRQFILSSKKLLLSDSGFYLCAWSDLAGAEQFFGPGTRLTVL.